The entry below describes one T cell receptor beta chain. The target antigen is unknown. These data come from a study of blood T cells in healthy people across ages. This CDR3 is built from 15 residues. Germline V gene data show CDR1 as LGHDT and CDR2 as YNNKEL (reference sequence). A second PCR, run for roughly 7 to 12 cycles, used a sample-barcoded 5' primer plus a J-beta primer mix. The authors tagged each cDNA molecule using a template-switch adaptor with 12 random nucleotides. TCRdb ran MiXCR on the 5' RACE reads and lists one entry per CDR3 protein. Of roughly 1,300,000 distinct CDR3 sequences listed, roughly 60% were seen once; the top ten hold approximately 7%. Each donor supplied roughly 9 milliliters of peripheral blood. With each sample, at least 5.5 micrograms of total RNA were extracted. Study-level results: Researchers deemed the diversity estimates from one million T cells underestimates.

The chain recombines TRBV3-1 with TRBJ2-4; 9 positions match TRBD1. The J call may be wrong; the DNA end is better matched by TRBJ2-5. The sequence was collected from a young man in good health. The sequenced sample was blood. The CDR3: CASSQEAGQGGTQYF. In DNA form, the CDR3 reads TGTGCCAGCAGCCAAGAGGCGGGACAGGGAGGGACCCAGTACTTC.